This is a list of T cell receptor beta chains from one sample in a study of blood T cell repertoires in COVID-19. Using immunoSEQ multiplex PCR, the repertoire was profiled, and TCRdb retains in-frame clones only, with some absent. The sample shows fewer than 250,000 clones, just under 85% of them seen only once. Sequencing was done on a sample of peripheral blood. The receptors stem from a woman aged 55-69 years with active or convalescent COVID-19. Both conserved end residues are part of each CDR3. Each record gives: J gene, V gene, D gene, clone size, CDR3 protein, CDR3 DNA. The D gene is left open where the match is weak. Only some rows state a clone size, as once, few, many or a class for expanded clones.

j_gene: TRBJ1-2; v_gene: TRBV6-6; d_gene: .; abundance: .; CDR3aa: CASSPSQGYTF; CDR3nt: TGTGCCAGCAGCCCCTCACAAGGCTACACCTTC
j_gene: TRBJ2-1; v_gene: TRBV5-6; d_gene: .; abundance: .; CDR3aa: CASSTTSQSSYNEQFF; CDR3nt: TGTGCCAGCAGCACCACTAGCCAGAGCTCCTACAATGAGCAGTTCTTC
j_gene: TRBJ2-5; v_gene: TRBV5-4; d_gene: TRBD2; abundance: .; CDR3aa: CASSPLAGEVETQYF; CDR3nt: TGTGCCAGCAGCCCGTTAGCGGGAGAGGTAGAGACCCAGTACTTC
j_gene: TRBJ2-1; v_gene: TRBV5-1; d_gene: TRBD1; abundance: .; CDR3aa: CASSLETGDISWNEQFF; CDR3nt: TGCGCCAGCAGCTTGGAAACAGGGGATATCTCTTGGAATGAGCAGTTCTTC
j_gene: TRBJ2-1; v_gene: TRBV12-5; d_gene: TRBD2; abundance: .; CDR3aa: CASGQPGLATGEQFF; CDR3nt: TGTGCTAGTGGCCAACCGGGACTAGCGACGGGTGAGCAGTTCTTC
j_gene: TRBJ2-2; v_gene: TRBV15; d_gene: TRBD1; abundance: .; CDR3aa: CATSRETGSTGELFF; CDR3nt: TGTGCCACCAGCAGAGAGACAGGGAGCACCGGGGAGCTGTTTTTT
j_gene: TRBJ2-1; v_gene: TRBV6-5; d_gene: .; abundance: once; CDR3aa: CAIRRQVNYNEQFF; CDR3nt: TGTGCCATACGAAGACAGGTCAACTACAATGAGCAGTTCTTC
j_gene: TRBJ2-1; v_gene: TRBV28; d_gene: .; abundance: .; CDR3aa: CASSLPRNEQFF; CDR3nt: TGTGCCAGCAGCCTTCCTAGGAATGAGCAGTTCTTC
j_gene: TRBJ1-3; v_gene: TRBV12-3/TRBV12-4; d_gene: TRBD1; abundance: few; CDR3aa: CASSGTAGNTIYF; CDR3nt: TGTGCCAGCAGCGGGACAGCCGGAAACACCATATATTTT
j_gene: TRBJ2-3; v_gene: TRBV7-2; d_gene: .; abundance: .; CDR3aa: CASSLQAGTSTDTQYF; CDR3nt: TGTGCCAGCAGCTTACAGGCCGGGACTAGCACAGATACGCAGTATTTT
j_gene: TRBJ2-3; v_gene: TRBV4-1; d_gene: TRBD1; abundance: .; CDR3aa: CASSLTGPTDTQYF; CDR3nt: TGCGCCAGCAGCCTGACAGGGCCCACAGATACGCAGTATTTT
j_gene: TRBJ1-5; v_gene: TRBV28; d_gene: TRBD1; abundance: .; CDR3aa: CASSTLRGGGNQPQHF; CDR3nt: TGTGCCAGCAGTACCCTTAGAGGGGGCGGCAATCAGCCCCAGCATTTT
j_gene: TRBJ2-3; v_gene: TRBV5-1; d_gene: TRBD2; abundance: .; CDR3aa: CASSLEGSGLSDTQYF; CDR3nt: TGCGCCAGCAGCTTGGAGGGTAGCGGGTTGTCAGATACGCAGTATTTT
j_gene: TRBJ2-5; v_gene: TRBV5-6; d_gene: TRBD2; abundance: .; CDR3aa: CASSLGLAGAQETQYF; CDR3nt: TGTGCCAGCAGCTTGGGACTAGCGGGGGCACAAGAGACCCAGTACTTC
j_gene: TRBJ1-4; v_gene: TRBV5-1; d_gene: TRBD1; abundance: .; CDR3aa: CASSSQGAANEKLFF; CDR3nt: TGCGCCAGCAGCTCACAGGGGGCGGCTAATGAAAAACTGTTTTTT
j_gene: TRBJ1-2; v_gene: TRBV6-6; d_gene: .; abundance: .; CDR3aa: CASNLRVTYGYTF; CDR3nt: TGTGCCAGCAACCTCAGGGTGACCTATGGCTACACCTTC
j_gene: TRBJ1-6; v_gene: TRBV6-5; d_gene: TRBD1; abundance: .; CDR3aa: CASSRPGQNNSPLHF; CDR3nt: TGTGCCAGCAGCCGGCCGGGACAGAATAATTCACCCCTCCACTTT
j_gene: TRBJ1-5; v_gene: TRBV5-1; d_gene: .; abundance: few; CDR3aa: CASSFLGERDQPQHF; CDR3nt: TGCGCCAGCAGCTTTTTAGGGGAGCGGGATCAGCCCCAGCATTTT
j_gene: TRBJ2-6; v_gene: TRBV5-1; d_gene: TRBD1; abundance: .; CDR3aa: CASSLAQPGGAGANVLTF; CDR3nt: TGCGCCAGCAGCTTGGCCCAGCCAGGGGGCGCTGGGGCCAACGTCCTGACTTTC
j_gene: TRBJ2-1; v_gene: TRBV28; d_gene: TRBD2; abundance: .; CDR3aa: CASSLAGYEQFF; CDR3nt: TGTGCCAGCAGCCTAGCGGGCTATGAGCAGTTCTTC